This T cell receptor (beta chain) was obtained from a study of blood T cell repertoires in COVID-19. Repertoires were generated with immunoSEQ multiplex PCR, while TCRdb's copy carries only in-frame clones and drops some. The repertoire holds 250,000 or so clones, with roughly 86% as singletons. The clonotype originates from a woman aged 45 to 65 who had recovered from COVID-19. Sequencing was carried out using PBMCs or T cells enriched from blood (not recorded which).

This CDR3 is CASGDPGVFSSYEQYF. CDR3 DNA: TGTGCCAGTGGCGATCCGGGGGTTTTCTCCTCCTACGAGCAGTACTTC. The chain carries TRBV19 and TRBJ2-7; D may be TRBD2 (6 bases). Germline V lookup: CDR1 LNHDA, CDR2 SQIVND (reference sequence). The V gene lost 8 bases and the J gene lost 0 bases, with 20 bases spanning the gap. This CDR3 region has 16 residues.